Sequencing of this T cell receptor beta chain was carried out in a study of T cells in Graves' hyperthyroidism and ophthalmopathy (dated by TCRdb to about 2019). For the study in its entirety: Peripheral blood was sampled at the time of initial diagnosis, prior to any treatment. To identify TCR V-J signatures that set the groups apart, the researchers used a discovery cohort of 90 to 100 patients, made up of 40 to 45 with Graves' ophthalmopathy and 57 with stable Graves' hyperthyroidism. The paper describes TCR Vbeta CDR3 sequencing of around 140 peripheral blood samples, made up of 43 ophthalmopathy patients, 70 to 75 hyperthyroidism patients and roughly 17 progressor patients. In addition, the study compared T-cell repertoires in thyroid tissue and in blood from roughly 6 Graves' hyperthyroidism patients. After sampling, hyperthyroidism patients received methimazole starting at 30 mg daily, and ophthalmopathy patients received high-dose intravenous methylprednisolone. Prospective prediction of ophthalmopathy was tested in an independent validation cohort of 18 to 20 hyperthyroidism patients and 17 patients who later progressed to ophthalmopathy. The 75 to 100 discovery patients were randomly split 7:3 into training and test sets. General conclusions and limits of the study: Most expanded thyroid clonotypes (frequency above 0.001) were also detected in blood, suggesting blood repertoires may reflect thyroid immune responses. Ophthalmopathy was separated from stable hyperthyroidism by a 13 V-J signature model, with around 88% sensitivity and roughly 81% specificity obtained in cross-validation and 80%/75% obtained in testing. No statistical method was used to fix the sample size in advance, and group allocation was not hidden from the investigators. In validation, the model predicted progression to ophthalmopathy with about 71% sensitivity and 72.22% specificity, a median of about 6.7 months before onset.

Hyperthyroidism patients were newly diagnosed, had a disease duration of under 2 months, and were aged 18 to 65 years. Any patient with an uncontrolled infection, another autoimmune disease, pregnancy or lactation was excluded. Diagnoses were based on clinical symptoms, serum thyroxine and TRAb, thyroid ultrasound and orbital computed tomography. Blood from progressor patients was collected at the time of first diagnosis with hyperthyroidism, before any ophthalmopathy symptoms had appeared. PBMCs were isolated from approximately 10 ml of fresh peripheral blood by Ficoll-Paque density gradient centrifugation. Progressor patients were initially diagnosed with Graves' hyperthyroidism and developed ophthalmopathy during follow-up. Total RNA was extracted using Trizol reagent, and RNA quality was assessed on an Agilent 2100 Bioanalyzer. The TCR beta CDR3 regions were amplified from the RNA transcripts. For the first round of RT-PCR on the TCR CDR3, the HTBI primer set was used together with the Qiagen OneStep RT-PCR kit. A second multiplex PCR round built the libraries, followed by size selection and purification. Sequencing of the libraries was done on an Illumina HiSeq2000 using paired-end 100 bp reads. The study's processing was this. SOAPnuke was used to process the raw data, throwing out any read that contained adapters or uncalled bases, had a mean Phred below 15, or lacked an exact constant-primer or identifier match. COPE v1.2.5 was used to merge high-quality paired reads, and clonotypes were defined as unique nucleotide sequences. MiTCR v1.1 was used to align the clonotypes against IMGT TRBV, TRBD and TRBJ reference segments. The analysis was restricted to V-J combinations with a frequency above 0.0001, which together covered just over 99% of the repertoires. A TCS score was defined as the ratio of F50 (clonal expansion) to E x V (chaos), with BLOSUM62-based TCRdist applied between CDR3 peptides within each V-J. Welch's t-statistics and random forest reduced 500 to 550 V-J features to 13, which were used in a naive Bayes classifier (R e1071). TCRdb handled the public reads itself, with Q25 trimming in fastp and clone calling in MiXCR, and kept productive beta chains. Entries are consolidated by CDR3 protein sequence, retaining the most common genes and DNA. The V and J calls reflect TCRdb's pipeline rather than the authors' work. The table for this sample lists more than 550,000 distinct CDR3 sequences; about 19% of them were counted only once. The ten largest clonotypes hold 16% of the sample.

In this sample, this clonotype turned up many times. Its antigen is unknown. Base qualities are missing; no much larger clone stands one base away. V is clipped by 5 bases and J by 8 bases, and the sequence between their germline boundaries is 15 bases long. CDR1 is given as GTSNPN and CDR2 as SVGIG, both from the germline V gene (reference sequence). Counted from cysteine to phenylalanine, this CDR3 has 12 amino acids. The entry retains the CDR3 DNA only, 36 bases that are in frame from base 1. This chain joins TRBV30 to TRBJ1-2; no D gene can be assigned with confidence. This TCR was sampled from a woman aged 45 to 65 with Graves' hyperthyroidism that later progressed to Graves' ophthalmopathy. The sequenced sample consisted of blood. The nucleotides are TGTGCCTGGGCCGCCGGGCTGAGAGGCTACACCTTC. Its product reads: CAWAAGLRGYTF.